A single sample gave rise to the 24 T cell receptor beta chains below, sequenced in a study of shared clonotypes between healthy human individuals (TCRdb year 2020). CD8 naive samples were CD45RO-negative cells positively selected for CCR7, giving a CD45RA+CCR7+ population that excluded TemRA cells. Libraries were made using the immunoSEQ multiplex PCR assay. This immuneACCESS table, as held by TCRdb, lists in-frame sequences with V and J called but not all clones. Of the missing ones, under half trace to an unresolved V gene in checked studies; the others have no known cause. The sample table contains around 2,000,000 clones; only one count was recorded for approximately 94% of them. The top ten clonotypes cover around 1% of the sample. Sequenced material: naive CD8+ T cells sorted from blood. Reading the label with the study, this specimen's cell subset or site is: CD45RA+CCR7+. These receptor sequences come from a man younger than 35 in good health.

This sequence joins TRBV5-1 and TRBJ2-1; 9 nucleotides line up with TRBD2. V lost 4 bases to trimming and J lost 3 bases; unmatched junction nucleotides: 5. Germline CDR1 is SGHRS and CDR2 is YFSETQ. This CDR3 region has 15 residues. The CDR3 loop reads CASSLRLADYNEQFF. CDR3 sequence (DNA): TGCGCCAGCAGCCTTCGACTAGCGGACTACAATGAGCAGTTCTTC.

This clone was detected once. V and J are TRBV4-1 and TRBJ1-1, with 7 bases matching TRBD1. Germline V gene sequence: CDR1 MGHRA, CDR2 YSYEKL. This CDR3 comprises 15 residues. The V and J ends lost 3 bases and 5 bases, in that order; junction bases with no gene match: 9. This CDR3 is CASSHAPRGGTEAFF. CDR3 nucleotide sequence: TGCGCCAGCAGCCACGCCCCCAGGGGGGGGACTGAAGCTTTCTTT.

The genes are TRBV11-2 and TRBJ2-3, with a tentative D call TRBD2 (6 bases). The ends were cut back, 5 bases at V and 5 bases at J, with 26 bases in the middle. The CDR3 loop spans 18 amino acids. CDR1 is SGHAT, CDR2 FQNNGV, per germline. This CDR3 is CASSTTGDAGSQIDTQYF. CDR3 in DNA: TGTGCCAGCAGCACAACTGGGGACGCGGGAAGTCAAATAGATACGCAGTATTTT.

The CDR3 sequence: CSVERGGAFF. CDR3 DNA sequence: TGCAGCGTTGAAAGAGGAGGGGCTTTCTTT. The chain combines TRBV29-1 with TRBJ1-1; D is uncertain. Germline assignment: CDR1 SQVTM and CDR2 ANQGSEA. V was pared by 2 bases and J by 11 bases, with 9 bases between. The CDR3 covers 10 residues.

This CDR3 reads CASSLAGGPQFYNEQFF. CDR3 nucleotides: TGCGCCAGCAGCTTGGCGGGGGGGCCCCAATTCTACAATGAGCAGTTCTTC. The genes are TRBV5-1 and TRBJ2-1; the match to TRBD2 covers 8 bases. The V gene's germline CDR1 is SGHRS and CDR2 YFSETQ. Germline trimming cut 0 bases from V and 3 bases from J; bases unmatched to any gene: 8. The CDR3 is made up of 17 amino acids. Complete variable domain (other parts from reference TRBV5-1 and TRBJ2-1): KAGVTQTPRYLIKTRGQQVTLSCSPISGHRSVSWYQQTPGQGLQFLFEYFSETQRNKGNFPGRFSGRQFSNSRSEMNVSTLELGDSALYLCASSLAGGPQFYNEQFFGPGTRLTVL.

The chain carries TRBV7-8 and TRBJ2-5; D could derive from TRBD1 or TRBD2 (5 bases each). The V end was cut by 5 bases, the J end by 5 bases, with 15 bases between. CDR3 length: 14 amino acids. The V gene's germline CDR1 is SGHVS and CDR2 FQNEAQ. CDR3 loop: CASSARGPPETQYF. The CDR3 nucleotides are TGTGCCAGCAGCGCCCGGGGCCCTCCGGAGACCCAGTACTTC.

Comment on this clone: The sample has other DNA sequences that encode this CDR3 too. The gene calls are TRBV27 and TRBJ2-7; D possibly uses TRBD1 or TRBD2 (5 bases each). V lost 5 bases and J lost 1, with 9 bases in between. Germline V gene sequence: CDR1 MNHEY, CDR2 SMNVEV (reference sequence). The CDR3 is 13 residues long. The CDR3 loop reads CASSRDGSYEQYF. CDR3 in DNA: TGTGCCAGCAGTCGGGACGGGTCCTACGAGCAGTACTTC.

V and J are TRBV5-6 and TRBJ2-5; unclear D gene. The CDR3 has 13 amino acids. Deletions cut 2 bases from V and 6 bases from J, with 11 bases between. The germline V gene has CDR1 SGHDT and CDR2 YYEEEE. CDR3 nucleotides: TGTGCCAGCAGCTTCCGACCCCCCCAGACCCAGTACTTC. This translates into CASSFRPPQTQYF.

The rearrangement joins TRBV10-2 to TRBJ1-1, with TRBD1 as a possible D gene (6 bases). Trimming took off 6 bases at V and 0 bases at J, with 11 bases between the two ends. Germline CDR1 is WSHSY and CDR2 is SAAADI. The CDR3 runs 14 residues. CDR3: CASSNRDMNTEAFF. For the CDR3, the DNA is TGCGCCAGCAGCAACAGGGACATGAACACTGAAGCTTTCTTT.

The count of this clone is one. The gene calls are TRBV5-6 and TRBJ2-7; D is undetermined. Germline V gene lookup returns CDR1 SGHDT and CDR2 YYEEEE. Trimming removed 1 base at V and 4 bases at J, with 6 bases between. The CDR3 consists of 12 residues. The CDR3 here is CASSLNAYEQYF. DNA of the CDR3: TGTGCCAGCAGCTTGAACGCGTACGAGCAGTACTTC.

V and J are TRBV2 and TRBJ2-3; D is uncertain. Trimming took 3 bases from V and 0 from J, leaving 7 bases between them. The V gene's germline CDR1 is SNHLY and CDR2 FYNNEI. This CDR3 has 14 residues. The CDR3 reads CASSDVTSTDTQYF. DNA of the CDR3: TGTGCCAGCAGTGATGTGACTAGCACAGATACGCAGTATTTT. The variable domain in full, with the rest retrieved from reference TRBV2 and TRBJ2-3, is EPEVTQTPSHQVTQMGQEVILRCVPISNHLYFYWYRQILGQKVEFLVSFYNNEISEKSEIFDDQFSVERPDGSNFTLKIRSTKLEDSAMYFCASSDVTSTDTQYFGPGTRLTVL.

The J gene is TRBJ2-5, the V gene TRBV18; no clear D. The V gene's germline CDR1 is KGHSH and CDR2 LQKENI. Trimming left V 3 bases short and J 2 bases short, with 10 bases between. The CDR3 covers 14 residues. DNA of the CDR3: TGTGCCAGCTCACCCACACATGGACAAGAGACCCAGTACTTC. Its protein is CASSPTHGQETQYF.

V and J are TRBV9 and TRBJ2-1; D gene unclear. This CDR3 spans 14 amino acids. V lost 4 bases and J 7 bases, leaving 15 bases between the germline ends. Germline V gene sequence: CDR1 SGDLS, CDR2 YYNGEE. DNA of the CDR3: TGTGCCAGCAGCTCCCCCCCTCCGGCAAATGAGCAGTTCTTC. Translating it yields CASSSPPPANEQFF.

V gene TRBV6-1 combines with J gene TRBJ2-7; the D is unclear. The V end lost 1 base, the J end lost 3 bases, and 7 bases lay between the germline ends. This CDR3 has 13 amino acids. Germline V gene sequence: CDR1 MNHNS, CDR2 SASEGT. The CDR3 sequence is CASSEGANYEQYF. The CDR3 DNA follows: TGTGCCAGCAGTGAAGGGGCCAACTACGAGCAGTACTTC.

The CDR3 nucleotides are TGTGCCAGCAGCTTCACGATCGAGGCTAATGAAAAACTGTTTTTT. Residues: CASSFTIEANEKLFF. V and J are TRBV7-9 and TRBJ1-4, with D hard to call. The length of the CDR3 is 15 residues. Trimming removed 3 bases at V and 3 bases at J, with 11 bases between. Germline V gives CDR1 SEHNR, CDR2 FQNEAQ (reference sequence).

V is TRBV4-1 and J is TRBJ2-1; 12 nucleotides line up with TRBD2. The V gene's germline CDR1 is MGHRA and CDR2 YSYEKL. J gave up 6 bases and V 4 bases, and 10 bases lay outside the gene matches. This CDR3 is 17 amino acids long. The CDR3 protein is CASSLLTSGGTPNEQFF. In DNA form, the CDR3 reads TGCGCCAGCAGCCTCCTAACTAGCGGGGGGACCCCCAATGAGCAGTTCTTC.

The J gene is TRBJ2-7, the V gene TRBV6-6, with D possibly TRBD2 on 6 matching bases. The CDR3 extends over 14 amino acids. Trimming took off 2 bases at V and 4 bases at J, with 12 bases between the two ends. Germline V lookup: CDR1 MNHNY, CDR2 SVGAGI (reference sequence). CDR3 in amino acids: CASSYLWSGYEQYF. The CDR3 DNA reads TGTGCCAGCAGTTACCTTTGGAGCGGGTACGAGCAGTACTTC.

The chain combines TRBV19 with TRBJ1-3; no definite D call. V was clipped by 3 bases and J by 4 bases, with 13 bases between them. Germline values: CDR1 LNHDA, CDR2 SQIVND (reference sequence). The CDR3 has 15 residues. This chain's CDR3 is CASSIEDIPGNTIYF. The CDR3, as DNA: TGTGCCAGTAGTATTGAAGACATACCCGGAAACACCATATATTTT.

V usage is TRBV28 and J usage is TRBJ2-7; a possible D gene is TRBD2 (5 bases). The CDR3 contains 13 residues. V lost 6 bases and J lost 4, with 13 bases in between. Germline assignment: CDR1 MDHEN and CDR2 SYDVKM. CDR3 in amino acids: CASSPAGQYEQYF. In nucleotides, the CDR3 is TGTGCCAGCAGCCCGGCGGGCCAATACGAGCAGTACTTC.

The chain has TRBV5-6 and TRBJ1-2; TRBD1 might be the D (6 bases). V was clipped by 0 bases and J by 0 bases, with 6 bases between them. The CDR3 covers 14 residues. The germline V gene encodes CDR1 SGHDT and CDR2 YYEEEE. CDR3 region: CASSLGDTNYGYTF. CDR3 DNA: TGTGCCAGCAGCTTGGGGGACACTAACTATGGCTACACCTTC. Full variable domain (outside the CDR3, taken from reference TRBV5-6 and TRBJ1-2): DAGVTQSPTHLIKTRGQQVTLRCSPKSGHDTVSWYQQALGQGPQFIFQYYEEEERQRGNFPDRFSGHQFPNYSSELNVNALLLGDSALYLCASSLGDTNYGYTFGSGTRLTVV.

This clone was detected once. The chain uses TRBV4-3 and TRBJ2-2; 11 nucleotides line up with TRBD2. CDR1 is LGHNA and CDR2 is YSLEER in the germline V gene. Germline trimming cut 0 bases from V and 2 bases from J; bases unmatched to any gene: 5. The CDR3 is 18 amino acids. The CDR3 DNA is TGCGCCAGCAGCCAAGATCCGGGACTAGCGGACAACACCGGGGAGCTGTTTTTT. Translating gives CASSQDPGLADNTGELFF.

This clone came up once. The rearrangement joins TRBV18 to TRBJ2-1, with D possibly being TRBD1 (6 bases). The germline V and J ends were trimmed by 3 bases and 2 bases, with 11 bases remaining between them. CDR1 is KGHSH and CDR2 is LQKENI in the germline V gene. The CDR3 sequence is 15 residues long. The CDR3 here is CASSPPGHPYNEQFF. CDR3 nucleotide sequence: TGTGCCAGCTCACCGCCGGGACATCCCTACAATGAGCAGTTCTTC.

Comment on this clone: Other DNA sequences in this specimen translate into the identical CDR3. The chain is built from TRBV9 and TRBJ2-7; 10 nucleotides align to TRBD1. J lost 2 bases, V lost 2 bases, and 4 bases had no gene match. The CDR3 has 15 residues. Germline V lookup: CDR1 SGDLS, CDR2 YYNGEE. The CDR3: CASSVGTGVAYEQYF. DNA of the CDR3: TGTGCCAGCAGCGTGGGGACAGGGGTTGCCTACGAGCAGTACTTC.

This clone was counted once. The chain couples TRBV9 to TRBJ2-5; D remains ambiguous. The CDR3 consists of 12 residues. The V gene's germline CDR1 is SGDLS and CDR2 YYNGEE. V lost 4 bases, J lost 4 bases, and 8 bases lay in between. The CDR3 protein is CASSPNLETQYF. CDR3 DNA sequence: TGTGCCAGCAGCCCCAATTTAGAGACCCAGTACTTC.